The clone carrying this T cell receptor beta chain was detected only a few times. Germline loops: CDR1 SEHNR, CDR2 FQNEAQ (reference sequence). The germline V and J ends were trimmed by 5 bases and 4 bases, with 9 bases remaining between them. The CDR3 covers 12 residues. The method was immunoSEQ multiplex PCR; TCRdb's version includes in-frame clones alone and lacks a portion of them. The data show 1.5 million to 2.5 million clones, roughly 94% seen once. CD45RO-negative cells were positively selected for CCR7, leaving out terminally differentiated effector memory CD45RA+ cells. This sample is part of a study of shared clonotypes between healthy human individuals. Across the study: Researchers assigned three CD4 naive, three CD4 memory, two CD8 naive and one CD8 memory plate to each donor.

The rearrangement uses TRBV7-9 and TRBJ2-7; no definite D call. The sequence came from a man younger than 35 in good health. The material sequenced was naive CD8+ T cells sorted from blood. CDR3 loop: CASSGPLYEQYF. CDR3 sequence (DNA): TGTGCCAGCAGCGGCCCTCTTTACGAGCAGTACTTC.